The 21 T cell receptor beta chains presented below share a single source sample, sequenced in a study of shared clonotypes between healthy human individuals. Sequencing was performed with immunoSEQ multiplex PCR; in TCRdb, only in-frame clones are kept and a portion is missing. The sample includes 1.5 million to 2.5 million clones, about 95% of them seen just once. Naive CD8 populations comprised CD45RO-negative cells positively selected for CCR7, excluding terminally differentiated effector memory CD45RA+ cells. Sequenced: naive CD8+ T cells sorted from blood. Receptor source: a man younger than 35 in good health.

This sequence joins TRBV7-9 and TRBJ2-2; 10 bases match TRBD1. The CDR3 runs to 18 residues. Germline V gene data show CDR1 as SEHNR and CDR2 as FQNEAQ (reference sequence). V lost 1 base to trimming and J lost 3 bases; unmatched junction nucleotides: 8. The CDR3 DNA follows: TGTGCCAGCAGCTTAGATCCGGGACAGGGGTTCTACACCGGGGAGCTGTTTTTT. This gives the protein CASSLDPGQGFYTGELFF.

V is TRBV11-2 and J is TRBJ1-2, with 12 bases matching TRBD1. Looked up from germline, CDR1 is SGHAT and CDR2 is FQNNGV. The CDR3 has 17 amino acids. V was pared by 1 base and J by 0 bases, with 3 bases of the junction left unmatched. The CDR3 protein is CASSLVGTGGSNYGYTF. In nucleotides, the CDR3 is TGTGCCAGCAGCTTAGTCGGGACAGGGGGCTCTAACTATGGCTACACCTTC.

The gene calls are TRBV27 and TRBJ2-7, with D unresolved. Trimming took off 5 bases at V and 0 bases at J, with 17 bases between the two ends. The CDR3 totals 16 residues. From germline, CDR1 is MNHEY and CDR2 SMNVEV (reference sequence). This CDR3 is CASSKGGVTSSYEQYF. The CDR3 region has the DNA TGTGCCAGCAGTAAGGGTGGGGTCACGAGCTCCTACGAGCAGTACTTC.

This clone was detected once. This chain joins TRBV7-2 and TRBJ2-4; 9 bases are a match to TRBD2. V gave up 4 bases and J gave up 1 base; unmatched junction bases: 8. The CDR3 consists of 17 residues. The germline V gene encodes CDR1 SGHTA and CDR2 FQGNSA. The CDR3 sequence: CASSSTLAGVAKNIQYF. The CDR3, as DNA: TGTGCCAGCAGCTCGACATTAGCGGGAGTGGCCAAAAACATTCAGTACTTC.

The V gene is TRBV5-4, the J gene TRBJ2-4, with D uncertain. Germline V gene lookup returns CDR1 SGHNT and CDR2 YYREEE (reference sequence). V lost 1 base and J 2 bases, leaving 7 bases between the germline ends. The CDR3 length is 14 residues. The CDR3 spells CASSLHGTKNIQYF. CDR3 DNA: TGTGCCAGCAGCTTGCACGGTACCAAAAACATTCAGTACTTC.

The rearrangement links TRBV5-6 to TRBJ2-3, with D maybe TRBD1 (6 bases). Trimming took 0 bases from V and 1 from J, leaving 9 bases between them. Germline V CDR1 and CDR2: SGHDT, YYEEEE. The CDR3 consists of 15 residues. The CDR3 spells CASSLGWGRTDTQYF. The CDR3, as DNA: TGTGCCAGCAGCTTGGGATGGGGGCGCACAGATACGCAGTATTTT.

This clone occurred once. This specimen includes other DNA sequences encoding the same CDR3. V and J are TRBV27 and TRBJ2-7; TRBD2 agrees at 8 bases. The V and J ends lost 5 bases and 0 bases, in that order; junction bases with no gene match: 9. Looked up from germline, CDR1 is MNHEY and CDR2 is SMNVEV (reference sequence). The CDR3 length is 16 residues. The CDR3 DNA reads TGTGCCAGCAGTCCTAGTAGCGGGGAGAACTCCTACGAGCAGTACTTC. Protein product: CASSPSSGENSYEQYF.

The V and J genes are TRBV7-9 and TRBJ1-6; D remains ambiguous. Germline V gives CDR1 SEHNR, CDR2 FQNEAQ (reference sequence). The CDR3 runs 17 residues. Trimming cost V 4 bases and J 8 bases, with 21 bases left between them. The CDR3 here is CASSSSVGEGPDSPLHF. The DNA for the CDR3 is TGTGCCAGCAGCTCCTCGGTCGGGGAAGGGCCGGATTCACCCCTCCACTTT.

The V call is TRBV7-9, the J call TRBJ1-4; D is uncertain. This CDR3 comprises 15 residues. CDR1 and CDR2 (germline): SEHNR, FQNEAQ (reference sequence). Deletions cut 2 bases from V and 5 bases from J, with 12 bases between. CDR3 residues: CASSLRTDINEKLFF. The DNA for the CDR3 is TGTGCCAGCAGCTTAAGAACCGATATAAATGAAAAACTGTTTTTT.

This clone was detected a few times. This sample also contains other DNA sequences that code for the same CDR3. The chain carries TRBV27 and TRBJ2-7, with TRBD1 matching over 8 bases. Germline-derived CDR1 and CDR2 are MNHEY and SMNVEV (reference sequence). The CDR3 length is 13 residues. V lost 5 bases to trimming and J lost 2 bases; unmatched junction nucleotides: 2. The CDR3 loop is CASSRTGPYEQYF. The DNA of the CDR3 is TGTGCCAGCAGTCGGACAGGGCCCTACGAGCAGTACTTC.

This clone was detected only once. The chain links TRBV7-2 to TRBJ1-5, with 9 bases identical to TRBD1. Germline CDR1 and CDR2: SGHTA and FQGNSA. The CDR3 has 15 residues. The ends lost 2 bases at V and 5 bases at J; junction bases unmatched: 4. DNA of the CDR3: TGTGCCAGCAGCTTATACCGGACAGGGGATCAGCCCCAGCATTTT. Translation: CASSLYRTGDQPQHF.

The chain links TRBV5-5 to TRBJ1-4; D is undetermined. CDR1 and CDR2 (germline): SGHKS, YYEKEE (reference sequence). There are 14 residues in the CDR3. The germline V and J ends were trimmed by 0 bases and 12 bases, with 15 bases remaining between them. The CDR3 sequence is CASSLVVGFGELFF. The CDR3 nucleotides are TGTGCCAGCAGCTTGGTCGTTGGGTTCGGAGAACTGTTTTTT. The full variable domain, with the rest looked up from reference TRBV5-5 and TRBJ1-4, is DAGVTQSPTHLIKTRGQQVTLRCSPISGHKSVSWYQQVLGQGPQFIFQYYEKEERGRGNFPDRFSARQFPNYSSELNVNALLLGDSALYLCASSLVVGFGELFFGSGTQLSVL.

This clone showed up just once. The chain is built from TRBV27 and TRBJ1-6; D unclear. The length of the CDR3 is 16 residues. CDR1 is MNHEY, CDR2 SMNVEV, per germline (reference sequence). V lost 0 bases and J lost 2, with 8 bases in between. The CDR3: CASSLSAGPYNSPLHF. CDR3 in DNA: TGTGCCAGCAGTTTATCAGCAGGACCCTATAATTCACCCCTCCACTTT.

The V gene is TRBV12-5, the J gene TRBJ2-7, with 10 bases identical to TRBD2. CDR1 LGHNT and CDR2 FRNRAP come from the germline V gene. The V and J ends lost 5 bases and 3 bases, in that order; junction bases with no gene match: 19. This CDR3 spans 19 amino acids. CDR3 nucleotides: TGTGCTAGTGGTCCGCAACTAGCGGGAAACCCCTTCGTAAGCTACGAGCAGTACTTC. This codes for CASGPQLAGNPFVSYEQYF.

This chain uses TRBV7-2 with TRBJ2-7; maybe TRBD2 (5 bases). This CDR3 comprises 15 residues. V lost 3 bases, J lost 5 bases, and 17 bases lay in between. CDR1 and CDR2 (germline): SGHTA, FQGNSA. The CDR3 nucleotides are TGTGCCAGCAGCTTGAGTTTGGTAGCGTTTGACGAGCAGTACTTC. It translates to CASSLSLVAFDEQYF. The whole variable domain, filled in from reference TRBV7-2 and TRBJ2-7, reads GAGVSQSPSNKVTEKGKDVELRCDPISGHTALYWYRQSLGQGLEFLIYFQGNSAPDKSGLPSDRFSAERTGGSVSTLTIQRTQQEDSAVYLCASSLSLVAFDEQYFGPGTRLTVT.

The chain links TRBV7-2 to TRBJ1-1; TRBD1 is a possible D gene (5 bases). The CDR3 is made up of 12 amino acids. The germline V and J ends were trimmed by 2 bases and 7 bases, with 8 bases remaining between them. Germline loops: CDR1 SGHTA, CDR2 FQGNSA. The CDR3 bases are TGTGCCAGCAGCTTACTCCAGGGTGAAGCTTTCTTT. It is translated as CASSLLQGEAFF.

The chain recombines TRBV7-8 with TRBJ1-1; maybe TRBD1 (5 bases). Germline V CDR1 and CDR2: SGHVS, FQNEAQ. Trimming removed 5 bases at V and 4 bases at J, with 14 bases between. The CDR3 is made up of 14 amino acids. In nucleotides, the CDR3 is TGTGCCAGCAGCCACGCCGACAGTTCCACTGAAGCTTTCTTT. It is translated as CASSHADSSTEAFF.

The rearrangement uses TRBV10-2 and TRBJ2-7, with 10 bases aligning to TRBD1. Per the germline V gene, CDR1 is WSHSY and CDR2 is SAAADI. This CDR3 region has 14 residues. The junction had 3 bases not matched to a gene; V was cut back by 4 bases and J by 3 bases. The CDR3 DNA sequence: TGCGCCAGCAGTGTGACAGGGGGCGGCTACGAGCAGTACTTC. Translating it yields CASSVTGGGYEQYF.

The chain has TRBV6-6 and TRBJ2-7; D remains ambiguous. This CDR3 comprises 14 residues. V was trimmed by 5 bases and J by 1 base, leaving 12 bases between them. Germline CDR1 and CDR2: MNHNY and SVGAGI (reference sequence). CDR3 sequence: CASSPLTGSYEQYF. CDR3 sequence (DNA): TGTGCCAGCAGTCCCCTGACGGGTTCCTACGAGCAGTACTTC.

The genes are TRBV18 and TRBJ2-7, with 11 bases fitting TRBD2. There are 16 residues in the CDR3. The germline V gene has CDR1 KGHSH and CDR2 LQKENI. V shed 2 bases, J shed 3 bases, and the junction held 6 bases outside the gene matches. CDR3 sequence (DNA): TGTGCCAGCTCACCAATTACTAGCGGGGGCATCTACGAGCAGTACTTC. This encodes CASSPITSGGIYEQYF.

V is TRBV7-9 and J is TRBJ1-5; no clear D. Germline assignment: CDR1 SEHNR and CDR2 FQNEAQ (reference sequence). V lost 4 bases and J 0 bases, leaving 10 bases between the germline ends. The length of the CDR3 is 15 residues. The CDR3 spells CASSWRRNSNQPQHF. DNA for the CDR3: TGTGCCAGCAGCTGGAGACGGAATAGCAATCAGCCCCAGCATTTT.